Presented here are 15 T cell receptor beta chains from one specimen sequenced in a study of breast tumors, draining lymph nodes, adjacent tissues. Samples came from axillary lymph nodes draining the breast cancer. TCRdb re-analysed the multiplex PCR reads in MiXCR, keeping a single row per CDR3 protein. Of over 200,000 distinct CDR3 sequences in the sample, under 35% are singletons; the top ten hold approximately 3.7%. What was sequenced was axillary lymph node tissue. These receptors were collected from a female donor with breast cancer. Some clones in this sample may be carry-over from other donors' samples.

The chain employs TRBV7-8 and TRBJ2-7; 9 bases are a match to TRBD1. There are 15 residues in the CDR3. V lost 6 bases and J lost 3; bases outside the gene matches: 9. Germline V lookup: CDR1 SGHVS, CDR2 FQNEAQ. Here the CDR3 reads CASRPHRDRVYEQYF. In DNA form, the CDR3 reads TGTGCCAGCAGACCACACCGGGACAGGGTCTACGAGCAGTACTTC.

This clonotype was seen at least ten times. The gene calls are TRBV7-9 and TRBJ2-3; D might be TRBD1 or TRBD2, each matching 5 bases. This CDR3 contains 13 residues. In germline, CDR1 is SEHNR, CDR2 FQNEAQ (reference sequence). V lost 5 bases, J lost 4 bases, and 10 bases lay in between. CDR3 protein: CASSPGPPDTQYF. The DNA of the CDR3 is TGTGCCAGCAGCCCGGGACCTCCAGATACGCAGTATTTT.

Concerning this clonotype itself: At one end, the junction sequence differs from germline, possibly due to a read error. The J gene is TRBJ1-5, the V gene TRBV5-1, with a possible D match to TRBD1 (5 bases). The J call may be mistaken, given a closer DNA end match to TRBJ2-3. Germline CDR1 reads SGHRS; CDR2 reads YFSETQ. The CDR3 is made up of 17 amino acids. In DNA form, the CDR3 reads TGCGCCGGCAGCAGTTACAGAGGTCCTGGGGCCACAGATACGCAGTATTTT. As protein: CAGSSYRGPGATDTQYF.

This clonotype was counted ten times or more. The chain employs TRBV10-3 and TRBJ2-7; weak D call: TRBD2 (5 bases). CDR1 is ENHRY and CDR2 is SYGVKD in the germline V gene. The V gene lost 8 bases and the J gene lost 2 bases, with 10 bases spanning the gap. The CDR3 is made up of 12 amino acids. The CDR3 nucleotides are TGTGCCATCGGACTGAATACCTACGAGCAGTACTTC. As protein: CAIGLNTYEQYF.

This clonotype was recorded many times. V usage is TRBV6-4 and J usage is TRBJ2-1, with TRBD2 identical over 11 bases. Looked up from germline, CDR1 is MRHNA and CDR2 is SNTAGT. The CDR3 extends over 15 amino acids. The trim removed 3 bases at V and 6 bases at J, leaving 4 bases unmatched. The CDR3 DNA reads TGTGCCAGCAGTGAAGTAGCGGGGGGGAGCAATGAGCAGTTCTTC. This translates into CASSEVAGGSNEQFF.

This clonotype was recorded at least ten times. J is TRBJ2-7 and V is TRBV7-2; 8 nucleotides match TRBD2. Germline assignment: CDR1 SGHTA and CDR2 FQGNSA. The CDR3 has 14 amino acids. V trimming: 4 bases; J trimming: 2 bases; junction bases outside the gene matches: 4. The CDR3 bases are TGTGCCAGCAGCTCAGGGACTAGAACCTACGAGCAGTACTTC. Its translation: CASSSGTRTYEQYF.

The table lists this clonotype with many counts. V and J are TRBV15 and TRBJ1-2; 8 bases are shared with TRBD1. With 5 bases clipped from V and 5 bases from J, the junction kept 7 bases outside the gene matches. There are 14 residues in the CDR3. Germline CDR1 is LNHNV and CDR2 is YYDKDF (reference sequence). Here the CDR3 reads CATSPGQGVYGYTF. The CDR3 coding sequence is TGTGCCACCAGCCCCGGACAGGGAGTGTATGGCTACACCTTC.

This clonotype was seen a few times. V usage is TRBV2 and J usage is TRBJ1-1; D might be TRBD1 (5 bases). This CDR3 region has 11 residues. Germline V gene data show CDR1 as SNHLY and CDR2 as FYNNEI. The ends were cut back, 7 bases at V and 5 bases at J, with 8 bases in the middle. The CDR3 region has the DNA TGTGCCAGCAACCAGGGAACTGAAGCTTTCTTT. Protein: CASNQGTEAFF.

The chain employs TRBV6-5 and TRBJ2-7; 9 bases map to TRBD1. The CDR3 contains 14 residues. V dropped 6 bases and J dropped 7; count of bases not matched to a gene: 10. CDR1 MNHEY and CDR2 SVGAGI come from the germline V gene. The CDR3 DNA reads as TGTGCCAGCAGGCCCGGGACAGGGTCGGGAGAGCAGTACTTC. Translated: CASRPGTGSGEQYF.

The CDR3 DNA reads as TGTGCCAGCAGTTTATCGTGGAGGGGGCCCTACGAGCAGTACTTC. This gives the protein CASSLSWRGPYEQYF. The chain has TRBV27 and TRBJ2-7, with D perhaps TRBD1 (7 bases). This CDR3 region has 15 residues. In germline, CDR1 is MNHEY, CDR2 SMNVEV (reference sequence). The V end was cut by 0 bases, the J end by 2 bases, with 11 bases between.

This clonotype was seen ten or more times. The gene calls are TRBV20-1 and TRBJ2-7; the D call may be TRBD1 or TRBD2 (5 bases each). V lost 2 bases and J 0 bases, leaving 14 bases between the germline ends. CDR1 and CDR2 from the germline V gene are DFQATT and SNEGSKA (reference sequence). The CDR3 length is 15 residues. The CDR3 region is CSARPHTGASYEQYF. For the CDR3, the DNA is TGCAGTGCTAGACCACACACCGGGGCCTCCTACGAGCAGTACTTC.

This clonotype appeared many times. This chain joins TRBV4-1 and TRBJ1-2; D not resolved. V lost 0 bases, J lost 1 base, and 9 bases lay in between. The germline V gene encodes CDR1 MGHRA and CDR2 YSYEKL. The CDR3 runs to 15 residues. CDR3 nucleotides: TGCGCCAGCAGCCAAGAAATTAGTATTAACTATGGCTACACCTTC. It encodes CASSQEISINYGYTF.

As concerns this clonotype: A single base separates this from a much larger clone, so it may be a read error. V is TRBV5-1 and J is TRBJ2-1; possible D gene TRBD2, 6 bases. CDR3 length: 13 residues. V was cut by 2 bases and J by 8 bases, with 11 bases left in between. Germline V gene data show CDR1 as SGHRS and CDR2 as YFSETQ. The DNA of the CDR3 is TGCGCCAGCAGCTTCGGTGGCGGGGATGAGCAGTTCTTC. This sequence encodes CASSFGGGDEQFF.

This clonotype was recorded many times. The chain's CDR3 is CASSVFSQGGTGELFF. In DNA, the CDR3 is TGTGCCAGCAGCGTGTTCAGTCAGGGTGGCACCGGGGAGCTGTTTTTT. The V call is TRBV9, the J call TRBJ2-2, with D tentatively TRBD1 (5 bases). CDR1 is SGDLS and CDR2 is YYNGEE in the germline V gene. This CDR3 region has 16 residues. Trimming left V 2 bases short and J 4 bases short, with 15 bases between. Full variable domain (missing parts from reference TRBV9 and TRBJ2-2): DSGVTQTPKHLITATGQRVTLRCSPRSGDLSVYWYQQSLDQGLQFLIQYYNGEERAKGNILERFSAQQFPDLHSELNLSSLELGDSALYFCASSVFSQGGTGELFFGEGSRLTVL.

This clonotype was seen ten or more times. This chain uses TRBV14 with TRBJ2-2, with TRBD2 as a possible D gene (6 bases). There are 17 residues in the CDR3. Trimming stripped 7 bases from V and 2 bases from J, with 20 bases between. Germline V CDR1 and CDR2: SGHDN, FVKESK. CDR3: CASMDSQEGFNTGELFF. CDR3 DNA: TGTGCCAGCATGGATTCCCAGGAGGGGTTCAACACCGGGGAGCTGTTTTTT.